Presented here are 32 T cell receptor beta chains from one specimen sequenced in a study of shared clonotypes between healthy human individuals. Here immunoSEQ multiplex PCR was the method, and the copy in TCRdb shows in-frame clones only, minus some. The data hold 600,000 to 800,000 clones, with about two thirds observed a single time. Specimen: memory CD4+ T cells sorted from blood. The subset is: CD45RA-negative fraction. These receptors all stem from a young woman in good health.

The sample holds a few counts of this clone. CDR3 sequence: CASSLGTGRGGYTF. The CDR3 DNA is TGTGCCAGTAGTCTAGGGACTGGGAGAGGCGGCTACACCTTC. The chain is built from TRBV19 and TRBJ1-2; D might be TRBD1 (5 bases). The ends were cut back, 5 bases at V and 8 bases at J, with 18 bases in the middle. Germline CDR1 LNHDA, CDR2 SQIVND (reference sequence). The CDR3 has 14 amino acids.

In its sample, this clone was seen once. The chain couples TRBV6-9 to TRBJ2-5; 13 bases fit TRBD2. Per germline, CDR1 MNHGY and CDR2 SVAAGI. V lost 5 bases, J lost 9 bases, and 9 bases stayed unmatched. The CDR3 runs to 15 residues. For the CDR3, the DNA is TGTGCCAGCAGTAACGGACTAGCGGGAGCATCGGCCCAGTACTTC. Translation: CASSNGLAGASAQYF.

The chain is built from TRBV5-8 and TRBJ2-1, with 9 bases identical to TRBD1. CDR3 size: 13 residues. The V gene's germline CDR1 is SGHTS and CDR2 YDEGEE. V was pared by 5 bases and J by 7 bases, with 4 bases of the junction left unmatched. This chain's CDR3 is CASRDRGRNEQFF. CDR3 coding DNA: TGTGCCAGCAGGGACAGGGGTAGGAATGAGCAGTTCTTC.

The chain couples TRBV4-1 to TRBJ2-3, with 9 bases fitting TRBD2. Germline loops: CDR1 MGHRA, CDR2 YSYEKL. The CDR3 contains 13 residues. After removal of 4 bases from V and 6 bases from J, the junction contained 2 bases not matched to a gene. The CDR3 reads CASSRLAVDTQYF. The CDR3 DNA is TGCGCCAGCAGCCGACTAGCGGTCGATACGCAGTATTTT.

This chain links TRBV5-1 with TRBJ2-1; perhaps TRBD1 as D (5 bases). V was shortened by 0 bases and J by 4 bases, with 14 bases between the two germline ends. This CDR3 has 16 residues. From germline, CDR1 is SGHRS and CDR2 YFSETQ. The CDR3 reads CASSLGVGPRYNEQFF. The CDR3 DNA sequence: TGCGCCAGCAGCTTGGGAGTGGGGCCGCGATACAATGAGCAGTTCTTC.

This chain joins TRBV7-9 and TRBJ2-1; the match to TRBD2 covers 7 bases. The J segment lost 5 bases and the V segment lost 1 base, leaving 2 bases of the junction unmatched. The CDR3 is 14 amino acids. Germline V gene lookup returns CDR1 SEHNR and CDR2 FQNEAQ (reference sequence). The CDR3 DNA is TGTGCCAGCAGCTTAGTCGCGGGGGACAATGAGCAGTTCTTC. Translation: CASSLVAGDNEQFF.

DNA of the CDR3: TGCGCCAGCAGCCCGGGGACAGCTTCCTTAGGGCAGTACTTC. Translation gives CASSPGTASLGQYF. The chain combines TRBV5-1 with TRBJ2-7; TRBD1 agrees at 7 bases. Unmatched junction bases numbered 13, after V lost 4 bases and J lost 9 bases. The CDR3 totals 14 residues. Germline CDR1 SGHRS, CDR2 YFSETQ.

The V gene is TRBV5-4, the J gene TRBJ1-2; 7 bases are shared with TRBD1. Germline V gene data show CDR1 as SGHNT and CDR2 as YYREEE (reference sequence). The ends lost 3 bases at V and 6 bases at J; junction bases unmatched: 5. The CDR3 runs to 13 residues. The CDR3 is CASSSDRSHGYTF. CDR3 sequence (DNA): TGTGCCAGCAGCTCGGACAGGTCCCATGGCTACACCTTC.

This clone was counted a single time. In nucleotides, the CDR3 is TGTGCCAGCTCACCAAACCCCGGGACTAGCGGCCACGCATCCTACGAGCAGTACTTC. Translation: CASSPNPGTSGHASYEQYF. V and J are TRBV18 and TRBJ2-7; 11 nucleotides align to TRBD2. The trim removed 2 bases at V and 1 base at J, leaving 13 bases unmatched. There are 19 residues in the CDR3. Germline V lookup: CDR1 KGHSH, CDR2 LQKENI.

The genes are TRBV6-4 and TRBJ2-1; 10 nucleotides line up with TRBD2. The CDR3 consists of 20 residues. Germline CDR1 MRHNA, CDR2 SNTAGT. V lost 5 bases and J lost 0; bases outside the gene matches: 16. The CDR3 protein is CASSLPPSGSPRSSYNEQFF. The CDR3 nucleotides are TGTGCCAGCAGTTTACCGCCTAGCGGGAGTCCCCGGAGCTCCTACAATGAGCAGTTCTTC.

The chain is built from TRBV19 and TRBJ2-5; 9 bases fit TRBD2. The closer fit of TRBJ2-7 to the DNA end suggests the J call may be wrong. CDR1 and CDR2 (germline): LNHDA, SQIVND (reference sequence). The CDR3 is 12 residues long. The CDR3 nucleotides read TGTGCCAGTAGTCTGACTAGCGGCGAGCAGTACTTC. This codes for CASSLTSGEQYF.

CDR3 DNA: TGTGCCAGTAGTCCCGGGACAGGGAGTTACGAGCAGTACTTC. It is translated as CASSPGTGSYEQYF. The chain recombines TRBV19 with TRBJ2-7, with TRBD1 identical over 9 bases. Per the germline V gene, CDR1 is LNHDA and CDR2 is SQIVND (reference sequence). This CDR3 has 14 amino acids. The V gene end was trimmed by 5 bases and the J gene end by 4 bases; junction bases not matched to a gene: 6.

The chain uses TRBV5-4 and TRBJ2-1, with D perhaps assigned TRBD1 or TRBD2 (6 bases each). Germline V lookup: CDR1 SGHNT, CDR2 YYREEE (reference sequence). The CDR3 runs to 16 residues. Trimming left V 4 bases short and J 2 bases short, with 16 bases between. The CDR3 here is CASSLPYGGTYNEQFF. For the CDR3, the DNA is TGTGCCAGCAGCCTGCCATACGGGGGCACCTACAATGAGCAGTTCTTC.

CDR3 coding DNA: TGTGCCAGCATGAAGAACACTGAAGCTTTCTTT. As protein: CASMKNTEAFF. The genes are TRBV2 and TRBJ1-1, with D uncertain. The V gene lost 7 bases and the J gene lost 1 base, with 4 bases spanning the gap. The CDR3 runs to 11 residues. CDR1 is SNHLY and CDR2 is FYNNEI in the germline V gene.

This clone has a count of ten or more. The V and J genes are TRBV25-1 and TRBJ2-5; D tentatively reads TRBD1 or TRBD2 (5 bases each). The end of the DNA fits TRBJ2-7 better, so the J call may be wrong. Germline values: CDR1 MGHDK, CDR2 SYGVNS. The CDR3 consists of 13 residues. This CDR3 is CASSRDVPYEQYF. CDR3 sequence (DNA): TGTGCCAGCAGCCGGGACGTCCCCTACGAGCAGTACTTC.

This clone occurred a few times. The chain's CDR3 is CASSPTASGELFF. In nucleotides, the CDR3 is TGTGCCAGCAGCCCCACCGCTTCCGGGGAGCTGTTTTTT. The J gene is TRBJ2-2, the V gene TRBV7-9; the D is unclear. V lost 5 bases and J lost 6, with 10 bases in between. Germline V gives CDR1 SEHNR, CDR2 FQNEAQ (reference sequence). The CDR3 contains 13 residues.

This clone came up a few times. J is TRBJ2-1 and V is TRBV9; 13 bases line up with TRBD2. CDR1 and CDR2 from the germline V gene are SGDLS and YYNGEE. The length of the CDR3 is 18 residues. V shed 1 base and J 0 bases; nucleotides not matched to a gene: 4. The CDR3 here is CASSVTSGRDSSYNEQFF. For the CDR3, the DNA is TGTGCCAGCAGCGTAACTAGCGGGAGGGATAGCTCCTACAATGAGCAGTTCTTC.

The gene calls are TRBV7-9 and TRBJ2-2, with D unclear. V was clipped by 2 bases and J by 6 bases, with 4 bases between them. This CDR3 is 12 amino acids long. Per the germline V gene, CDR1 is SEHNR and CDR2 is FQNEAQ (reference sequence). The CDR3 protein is CASSLSSGELFF. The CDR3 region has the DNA TGTGCCAGCAGCTTATCCTCCGGGGAGCTGTTTTTT.

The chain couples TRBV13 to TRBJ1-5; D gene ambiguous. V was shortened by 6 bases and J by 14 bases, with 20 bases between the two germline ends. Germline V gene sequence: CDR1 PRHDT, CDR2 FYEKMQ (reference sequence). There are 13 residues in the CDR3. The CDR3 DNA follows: TGTGCCAGCAGTGACGCGGTAGGGCTTGGTAAGCATTTT. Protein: CASSDAVGLGKHF.

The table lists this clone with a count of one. The CDR3 DNA reads TGTGCCAGCAGCTTGGTGGACAGTGAAAAACTGTTTTTT. The encoded protein is CASSLVDSEKLFF. The chain couples TRBV5-6 to TRBJ1-4; D might be TRBD1 (6 bases). With 0 bases removed from V and 7 bases from J, the gap between germline ends came to 7 bases. The CDR3 is 13 residues long. The germline gives CDR1 SGHDT, CDR2 YYEEEE.

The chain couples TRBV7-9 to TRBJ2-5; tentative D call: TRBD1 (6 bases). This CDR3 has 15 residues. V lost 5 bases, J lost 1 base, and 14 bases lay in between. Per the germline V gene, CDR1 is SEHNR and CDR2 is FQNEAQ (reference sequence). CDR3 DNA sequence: TGTGCCAGCAGCGACCGGGACAATCTCCAAGAGACCCAGTACTTC. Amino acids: CASSDRDNLQETQYF.

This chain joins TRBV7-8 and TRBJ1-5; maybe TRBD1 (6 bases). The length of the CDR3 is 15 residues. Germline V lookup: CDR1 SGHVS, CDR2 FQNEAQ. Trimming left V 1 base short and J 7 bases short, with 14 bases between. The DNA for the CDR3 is TGTGCCAGCAGCTTAGTCGCAGGGGCGGGACAGCCCCAGCATTTT. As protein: CASSLVAGAGQPQHF.

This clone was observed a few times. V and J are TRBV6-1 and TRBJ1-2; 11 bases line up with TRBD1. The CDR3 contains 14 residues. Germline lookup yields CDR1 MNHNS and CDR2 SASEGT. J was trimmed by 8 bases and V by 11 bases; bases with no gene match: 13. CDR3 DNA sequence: TGTGCCGGCTCAGGACAGGGGGCTAGGTGGGGCTACACCTTC. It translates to CAGSGQGARWGYTF.

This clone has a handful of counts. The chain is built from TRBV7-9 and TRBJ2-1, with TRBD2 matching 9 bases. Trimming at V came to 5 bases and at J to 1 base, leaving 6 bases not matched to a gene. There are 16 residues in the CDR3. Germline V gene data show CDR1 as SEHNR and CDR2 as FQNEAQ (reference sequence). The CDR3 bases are TGTGCCAGCAGCCCAGGACTAGCGAGTTCCTACAATGAGCAGTTCTTC. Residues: CASSPGLASSYNEQFF.

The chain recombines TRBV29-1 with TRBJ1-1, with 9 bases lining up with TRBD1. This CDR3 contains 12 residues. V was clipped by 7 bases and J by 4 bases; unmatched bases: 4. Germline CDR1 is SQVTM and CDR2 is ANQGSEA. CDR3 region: CSGLTGGTEAFF. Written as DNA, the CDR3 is TGCAGCGGATTGACAGGGGGCACTGAAGCTTTCTTT.

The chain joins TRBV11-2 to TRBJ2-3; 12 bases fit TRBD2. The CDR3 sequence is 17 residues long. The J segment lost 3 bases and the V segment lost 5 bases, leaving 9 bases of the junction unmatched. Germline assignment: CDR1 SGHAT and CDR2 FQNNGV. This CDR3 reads CASSRLAGGPWTDTQYF. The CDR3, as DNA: TGTGCCAGCAGCCGTCTAGCGGGAGGGCCTTGGACAGATACGCAGTATTTT.

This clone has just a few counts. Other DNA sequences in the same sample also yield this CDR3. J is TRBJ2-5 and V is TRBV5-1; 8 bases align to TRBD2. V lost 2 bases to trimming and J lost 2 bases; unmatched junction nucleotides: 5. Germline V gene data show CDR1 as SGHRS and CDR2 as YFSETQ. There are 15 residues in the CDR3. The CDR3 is CASSLLTSEQETQYF. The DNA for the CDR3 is TGCGCCAGCAGCTTATTGACTAGCGAGCAAGAGACCCAGTACTTC.

The CDR3 nucleotides are TGCAGCGTTTTCCAGGGGAGGGATACGCAGTATTTT. It encodes CSVFQGRDTQYF. The J gene is TRBJ2-3, the V gene TRBV29-1, with D perhaps matching TRBD1 or TRBD2 (6 bases each). The V end lost 5 bases, the J end lost 6 bases, and 12 bases lay between the germline ends. The CDR3 runs 12 residues. In germline, CDR1 is SQVTM, CDR2 ANQGSEA.

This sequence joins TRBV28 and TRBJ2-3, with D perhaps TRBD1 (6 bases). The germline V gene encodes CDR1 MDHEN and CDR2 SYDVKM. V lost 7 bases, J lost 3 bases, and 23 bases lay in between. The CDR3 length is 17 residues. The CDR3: CASNPTGQEGQTDTQYF. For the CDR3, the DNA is TGTGCCAGCAATCCAACAGGGCAGGAAGGACAGACAGATACGCAGTATTTT.

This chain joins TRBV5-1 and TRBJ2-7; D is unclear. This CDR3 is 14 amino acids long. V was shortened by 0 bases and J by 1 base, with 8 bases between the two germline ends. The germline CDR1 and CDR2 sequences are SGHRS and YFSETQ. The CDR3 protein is CASSLARVSYEQYF. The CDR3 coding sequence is TGCGCCAGCAGCTTGGCCAGAGTATCCTACGAGCAGTACTTC.

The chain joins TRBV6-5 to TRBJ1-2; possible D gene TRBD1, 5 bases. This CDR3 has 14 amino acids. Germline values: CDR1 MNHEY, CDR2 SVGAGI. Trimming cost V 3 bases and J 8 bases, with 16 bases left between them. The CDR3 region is CASSYGPGYGGYTF. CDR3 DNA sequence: TGTGCCAGCAGTTATGGCCCAGGGTACGGAGGCTACACCTTC.

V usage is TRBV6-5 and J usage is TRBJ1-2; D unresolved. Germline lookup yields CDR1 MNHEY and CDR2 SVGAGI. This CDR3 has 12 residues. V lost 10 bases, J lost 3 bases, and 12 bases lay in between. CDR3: CATKRVDYGYTF. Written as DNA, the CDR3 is TGTGCCACCAAACGGGTTGACTATGGCTACACCTTC.